The 19 T cell receptor beta chains below all came from one sample that was sequenced in a study of blood T cell repertoires in COVID-19. The protocol was immunoSEQ multiplex PCR, while the TCRdb copy is restricted to in-frame clones and leaves out a portion. The profile covers around 380,000 clones, with approximately 89% appearing a single time and under 1.5% taken by the ten largest. Sequencing used PBMCs or T cells enriched from blood (not recorded which). All receptors derive from a man aged 25-45 years who had recovered from COVID-19.

The chain joins TRBV2 to TRBJ1-6, with 7 bases aligning to TRBD1. The trim removed 3 bases at V and 7 bases at J, leaving 6 bases unmatched. The CDR3 spans 15 residues. Germline values: CDR1 SNHLY, CDR2 FYNNEI. Here the CDR3 reads CASSDRTGGNSPLHF. CDR3 nucleotide sequence: TGTGCCAGCAGTGATCGGACAGGAGGGAATTCACCCCTCCACTTT.

V gene TRBV12-3 or TRBV12-4 combines with J gene TRBJ1-2; weak D call: TRBD1 (5 bases). The CDR3 loop spans 13 amino acids. With 3 bases removed from V and 4 bases from J, the gap between germline ends came to 9 bases. This CDR3 reads CASSLAGPYGYTF. The CDR3 DNA follows: TGTGCCAGCAGTTTGGCAGGGCCCTATGGCTACACCTTC.

The gene calls are TRBV18 and TRBJ2-5; 7 positions agree with TRBD2. Germline trimming cut 2 bases from V and 1 base from J; bases unmatched to any gene: 10. Germline V gene sequence: CDR1 KGHSH, CDR2 LQKENI. CDR3 length: 17 residues. The DNA of the CDR3 is TGTGCCAGCTCACCAACGGGAGGCCAACACTCCCAAGAGACCCAGTACTTC. Encoded protein: CASSPTGGQHSQETQYF. Using reference TRBV18 and TRBJ2-5 for the parts outside the CDR3, the full variable domain is NAGVMQNPRHLVRRRGQEARLRCSPMKGHSHVYWYRQLPEEGLKFMVYLQKENIIDESGMPKERFSAEFPKEGPSILRIQQVVRGDSAAYFCASSPTGGQHSQETQYFGPGTRLLVL.

The chain links TRBV25-1 to TRBJ2-1; 9 nucleotides match TRBD2. V lost 3 bases, J lost 7 bases, and 16 bases stayed unmatched. Germline loops: CDR1 MGHDK, CDR2 SYGVNS. There are 18 residues in the CDR3. DNA of the CDR3: TGTGCCAGCAGTGACACGCCCGGGACTAGCCTCACGGTAAATGAGCAGTTCTTC. Residues: CASSDTPGTSLTVNEQFF.

The genes are TRBV7-6 and TRBJ2-3, with D tentatively TRBD1 (5 bases). The CDR3 is made up of 15 amino acids. V was trimmed by 5 bases and J by 5 bases, leaving 17 bases between them. The germline V gene encodes CDR1 SGHVS and CDR2 FNYEAQ. The CDR3 reads CASSRLGQTRDTQYF. The DNA of the CDR3 is TGTGCCAGCAGCCGCCTCGGACAAACCAGAGATACGCAGTATTTT.

J is TRBJ2-1 and V is TRBV6-2 or TRBV6-3, with 12 bases that match TRBD2. CDR3 size: 18 residues. Germline CDR1 and CDR2: MNHEY and SVGEGT. With V trimmed by 4 bases and J by 8 bases, 15 bases remained unmatched. CDR3 DNA: TGTGCCAGCAGTTCGGTCCCTCTAACTAGCGGGGGGCTAGATGAGCAGTTCTTC. Its protein product is CASSSVPLTSGGLDEQFF.

The chain couples TRBV18 to TRBJ1-2, with a possible D match to TRBD1 (6 bases). This CDR3 is built from 14 residues. Trimming shortened V by 3 bases and J by 4 bases, and 12 bases separated the two germline ends. Germline assignment: CDR1 KGHSH and CDR2 LQKENI. CDR3 nucleotides: TGTGCCAGCTCACCGGAAAACAGGGCCTATGGCTACACCTTC. Its translation: CASSPENRAYGYTF.

This chain joins TRBV29-1 and TRBJ2-7, with a possible D match to TRBD1 (5 bases). Trimming removed 5 bases from V and 2 bases from J, with 13 bases in between. The CDR3 runs 13 residues. Germline values: CDR1 SQVTM, CDR2 ANQGSEA. CDR3: CSVWYQGTYEQYF. CDR3 in DNA: TGCAGCGTTTGGTATCAGGGTACCTACGAGCAGTACTTC.

V is TRBV19 and J is TRBJ2-5, with a tentative D call TRBD1 (5 bases). Germline lookup yields CDR1 LNHDA and CDR2 SQIVND (reference sequence). CDR3 length equals 14 residues. The V end was cut by 3 bases, the J end by 1 base, with 9 bases between. CDR3 nucleotides: TGTGCCAGTAGTATGGCAGGGTTCCAAGAGACCCAGTACTTC. Amino acids: CASSMAGFQETQYF.

The J gene is TRBJ1-5, the V gene TRBV4-2, with D maybe TRBD1 (6 bases). The germline CDR1 and CDR2 sequences are LGHNA and YNFKEQ. V was cut by 1 base and J by 4 bases, with 14 bases left in between. The CDR3 has 16 residues. CDR3 DNA sequence: TGTGCCAGCAGCCAAGTCCTCGCAGGGGAGAATCAGCCCCAGCATTTT. Its protein is CASSQVLAGENQPQHF.

In this sample, this clone turned up a few times. The V call is TRBV5-4, the J call TRBJ1-1, with D possibly TRBD1 on 5 matching bases. The V end lost 5 bases, the J end lost 0 bases, and 8 bases lay between the germline ends. The CDR3 loop spans 13 amino acids. The germline V gene has CDR1 SGHNT and CDR2 YYREEE (reference sequence). CDR3 nucleotide sequence: TGTGCCAGCAGGGGGCCCTTGAACACTGAAGCTTTCTTT. It yields the protein CASRGPLNTEAFF.

This clone was observed a handful of times. The gene calls are TRBV20-1 and TRBJ1-1; TRBD1 agrees at 9 bases. CDR1 DFQATT and CDR2 SNEGSKA come from the germline V gene (reference sequence). V lost 6 bases, J lost 7 bases, and 3 bases stayed unmatched. The CDR3 loop spans 11 amino acids. DNA of the CDR3: TGCAGTGCGTGGGACAGGGTTGAAGCTTTCTTT. Encoded protein: CSAWDRVEAFF.

The CDR3 spells CASSDPTGGYGYTF. CDR3 nucleotides: TGCGCCAGCAGCGACCCGACAGGGGGCTATGGCTACACCTTC. The chain recombines TRBV5-1 with TRBJ1-2; TRBD1 matches at 9 bases. The junction had 5 bases not matched to a gene; V was cut back by 4 bases and J by 4 bases. Germline CDR1 SGHRS, CDR2 YFSETQ. This CDR3 spans 14 amino acids.

This clone was detected only a few times. Other nucleotide sequences in the sample specify the same CDR3. V and J are TRBV18 and TRBJ1-1, with 7 bases aligning to TRBD1. J lost 1 base, V lost 2 bases, and 1 base had no gene match. This CDR3 is 14 amino acids long. Per germline, CDR1 KGHSH and CDR2 LQKENI. CDR3 sequence (DNA): TGTGCCAGCTCACCAGGACAGGCGAACACTGAAGCTTTCTTT. Protein product: CASSPGQANTEAFF.

The J gene is TRBJ2-1, the V gene TRBV5-6, with 7 bases lining up with TRBD2. Per germline, CDR1 SGHDT and CDR2 YYEEEE. The CDR3 totals 15 residues. Losses at the gene ends were 4 bases for V and 1 base for J; bases not matched to a gene: 5. CDR3 bases: TGTGCCAGCAGCAAAGACGGGGGGTCCTACAATGAGCAGTTCTTC. Its translation is CASSKDGGSYNEQFF.

As to this clone: The same CDR3 can be traced to other DNA sequences in this sample. The chain is built from TRBV6-5 and TRBJ2-7; the D gene is possibly TRBD1 (6 bases). The CDR3 runs to 15 residues. The V gene's germline CDR1 is MNHEY and CDR2 SVGAGI. V shed 0 bases and J shed 2 bases, with 11 bases lying between them. The CDR3 region has the DNA TGTGCCAGCAGTTACTCGGGGCAGGGGCCCTACGAGCAGTACTTC. Amino acids: CASSYSGQGPYEQYF.

The J gene is TRBJ1-1, the V gene TRBV3-1 (or the pseudogene TRBV3-2); D remains ambiguous. This CDR3 has 12 residues. The germline V gene encodes CDR1 LGHDT and CDR2 YNNKEL (reference sequence). The V end was cut by 0 bases, the J end by 10 bases, with 9 bases between. For the CDR3, the DNA is TGTGCCAGCAGCCAAGAAGCCCGAAGAGCTTTCTTT. Translated, it gives CASSQEARRAFF.

Only one count was recorded for this clone. The V call is TRBV7-9, the J call TRBJ1-6, with no clear D. The CDR3 length is 15 residues. V gave up 8 bases and J gave up 0 bases, with 11 bases separating them. Germline CDR1 and CDR2: SEHNR and FQNEAQ (reference sequence). The CDR3: CASAPRSSYNSPLHF. In DNA, the CDR3 is TGTGCCAGCGCCCCCCGGAGCTCCTATAATTCACCCCTCCACTTT.

A word on this clone: The sample holds other DNA sequences that translate to the same CDR3. The chain uses TRBV7-2 and TRBJ1-1, with 9 bases aligning to TRBD1. The CDR3 length is 15 residues. The V gene end was trimmed by 1 base and the J gene end by 1 base; junction bases not matched to a gene: 1. Germline V gene sequence: CDR1 SGHTA, CDR2 FQGNSA. As DNA, the CDR3 is TGTGCCAGCAGCTTAGTGGGACAGGGGAACACTGAAGCTTTCTTT. This sequence encodes CASSLVGQGNTEAFF. Filled out from reference TRBV7-2 and TRBJ1-1, the complete variable domain reads GAGVSQSPSNKVTEKGKDVELRCDPISGHTALYWYRQSLGQGLEFLIYFQGNSAPDKSGLPSDRFSAERTGGSVSTLTIQRTQQEDSAVYLCASSLVGQGNTEAFFGQGTRLTVV.